A single sample is the source of the 22 T cell receptor beta chains below, sequenced in a study of response to subunit inactivated influenza vaccine. TCRdb re-derived calls from the RT-PCR reads in MiXCR, one entry per CDR3 protein. The sample lists about 190,000 distinct CDR3 sequences; approximately 14% were seen once. Here the sequenced sample was CD8+ T cells sorted from PBMCs, taken around 5 days after vaccination. The receptors here all came from a man between 50 and 59 years old who received an inactivated influenza vaccine.

As to this clonotype: The junction departs from the called germline gene at one end, perhaps through a read error. The rearrangement links TRBV6-5 to TRBJ2-5; the D gene is possibly TRBD2 (5 bases). CDR3 size: 13 residues. Germline V gene lookup returns CDR1 MNHEY and CDR2 SVGAGI. The CDR3 sequence is CASSYGLQETLYF. For the CDR3, the DNA is TGTGCCAGCAGTTACGGACTTCAAGAGACCCTGTACTTC.

This clonotype was seen once. The genes are TRBV2 and TRBJ2-1, with D possibly being TRBD2 (6 bases). Trimming shortened V by 5 bases and J by 0 bases, and 17 bases separated the two germline ends. Per the germline V gene, CDR1 is SNHLY and CDR2 is FYNNEI. The CDR3 is made up of 17 amino acids. The CDR3 sequence: CASSPLEGSFSYNEQFF. Here the CDR3 DNA reads TGTGCCAGCAGTCCCCTGGAGGGATCCTTCTCCTACAATGAGCAGTTCTTC.

This clonotype was seen repeatedly, ten times or more. The chain employs TRBV9 and TRBJ2-7; D is unclear. Germline lookup yields CDR1 SGDLS and CDR2 YYNGEE. Trimming pared 4 bases from V and 4 bases from J, leaving 18 bases between. This CDR3 contains 15 residues. CDR3 residues: CASSPYGGAGYEQYF. For the CDR3, the DNA is TGTGCCAGCAGCCCCTATGGTGGAGCCGGGTACGAGCAGTACTTC. Full variable domain (remainder filled in from reference TRBV9 and TRBJ2-7): DSGVTQTPKHLITATGQRVTLRCSPRSGDLSVYWYQQSLDQGLQFLIQYYNGEERAKGNILERFSAQQFPDLHSELNLSSLELGDSALYFCASSPYGGAGYEQYFGPGTRLTVT.

The chain joins TRBV28 to TRBJ1-5; D not resolved. The CDR3 totals 17 residues. With 5 bases removed from V and 7 bases from J, the gap between germline ends came to 24 bases. Germline-derived CDR1 and CDR2 are MDHEN and SYDVKM. CDR3 coding DNA: TGTGCCAGCAGTATGCTTGGAGGACTCTTATCCATGCAGCCCCAGCATTTT. It codes for CASSMLGGLLSMQPQHF.

This clonotype was observed many times. The CDR3 is CASSRGLAGGLPPFF. As DNA, the CDR3 is TGTGCCAGCAGCCGAGGACTAGCGGGAGGGCTTCCCCCGTTCTTC. The genes are TRBV3-1 and TRBJ2-1; the match to TRBD2 covers 15 bases. Germline V gene data show CDR1 as LGHDT and CDR2 as YNNKEL (reference sequence). This CDR3 contains 15 residues. The V gene end was trimmed by 4 bases and the J gene end by 15 bases; junction bases not matched to a gene: 10.

V and J are TRBV30 and TRBJ2-7; D is undetermined. CDR1 is GTSNPN and CDR2 is SVGIG in the germline V gene (reference sequence). This CDR3 contains 12 residues. Trimming stripped 4 bases from V and 3 bases from J, with 10 bases between. CDR3 sequence: CAWKGYYYEQYF. CDR3 DNA: TGTGCCTGGAAAGGCTATTACTACGAGCAGTACTTC.

The rearrangement uses TRBV5-6 and TRBJ2-3; 9 bases are a match to TRBD2. The ends lost 1 base at V and 6 bases at J; junction bases unmatched: 3. This CDR3 contains 14 residues. The V gene's germline CDR1 is SGHDT and CDR2 YYEEEE. CDR3 residues: CASSLWLAGDTQYF. The CDR3 DNA reads as TGTGCCAGCAGCTTGTGGCTAGCGGGGGATACGCAGTATTTT.

V usage is TRBV28 and J usage is TRBJ2-2, with D perhaps TRBD2 (6 bases). Germline V gives CDR1 MDHEN, CDR2 SYDVKM. The CDR3 runs to 13 residues. V gave up 4 bases and J gave up 11 bases, with 14 bases separating them. The CDR3 coding sequence is TGTGCCAGCAGTTACGGCGGGATCGTTGAGCTGTTTTTT. This encodes CASSYGGIVELFF. Full variable domain (outside the CDR3, taken from reference TRBV28 and TRBJ2-2): DVKVTQSSRYLVKRTGEKVFLECVQDMDHENMFWYRQDPGLGLRLIYFSYDVKMKEKGDIPEGYSVSREKKERFSLILESASTNQTSMYLCASSYGGIVELFFGEGSRLTVL.

This chain links TRBV5-4 with TRBJ2-5; 9 nucleotides line up with TRBD1. Germline V gene data show CDR1 as SGHNT and CDR2 as YYREEE (reference sequence). Germline trimming cut 10 bases from V and 4 bases from J; bases unmatched to any gene: 11. This CDR3 has 14 residues. The CDR3 loop is CAYLRDRDAETQYF. CDR3 DNA sequence: TGTGCCTACCTGCGGGACAGGGATGCAGAGACCCAGTACTTC.

The sample holds a few counts of this clonotype. The chain uses TRBV20-1 and TRBJ2-7; TRBD1 agrees at 7 bases. The CDR3 sequence is 13 residues long. Germline lookup yields CDR1 DFQATT and CDR2 SNEGSKA (reference sequence). V shed 6 bases, J shed 2 bases, and the junction held 7 bases outside the gene matches. The CDR3 sequence is CSATGQAAYEQYF. The CDR3 DNA is TGCAGTGCAACAGGACAGGCCGCCTACGAGCAGTACTTC.

This CDR3 reads CSARAYRTGVYNTGELFF. The CDR3 nucleotides are TGCAGTGCTAGGGCGTATAGGACAGGAGTTTACAACACCGGGGAGCTGTTTTTT. This chain connects TRBV20-1 to TRBJ2-2; the match to TRBD1 covers 7 bases. The CDR3 totals 18 residues. Germline CDR1 DFQATT, CDR2 SNEGSKA (reference sequence). V was pared by 3 bases and J by 2 bases, with 15 bases of the junction left unmatched.

V and J are TRBV29-1 and TRBJ2-3; either TRBD1 or TRBD2 may supply D (5 bases each). V was shortened by 2 bases and J by 9 bases, with 15 bases between the two germline ends. This CDR3 spans 13 amino acids. Germline CDR1 is SQVTM and CDR2 is ANQGSEA. CDR3 DNA: TGCAGCGTTGAAAGAGGGGATATGTACACGCAGTATTTT. Translating gives CSVERGDMYTQYF.

This clonotype came up many times. This chain joins TRBV28 and TRBJ2-1, with D perhaps matching TRBD1 (6 bases). The CDR3 totals 16 residues. Germline V gives CDR1 MDHEN, CDR2 SYDVKM. Trimming removed 3 bases at V and 5 bases at J, with 17 bases between. The CDR3 DNA is TGTGCCAGCAGTTTCTTGGGATCGGACAGCAACAATGAGCAGTTCTTC. Its protein product is CASSFLGSDSNNEQFF. The whole variable domain, filled in from reference TRBV28 and TRBJ2-1, reads DVKVTQSSRYLVKRTGEKVFLECVQDMDHENMFWYRQDPGLGLRLIYFSYDVKMKEKGDIPEGYSVSREKKERFSLILESASTNQTSMYLCASSFLGSDSNNEQFFGPGTRLTVL.

This clonotype was seen a handful of times. The chain couples TRBV12-3 or TRBV12-4 to TRBJ2-7, with D perhaps TRBD2 (5 bases). V dropped 6 bases and J dropped 3 bases, with 15 bases sitting between them. This CDR3 region has 14 residues. The CDR3 is CASSPPGVVYEQYF. The DNA for the CDR3 is TGTGCCAGCAGCCCACCCGGGGTCGTCTACGAGCAGTACTTC.

This clonotype was seen more than once but under ten times. The chain links TRBV19 to TRBJ1-1; no reliable D call. V lost 3 bases to trimming and J lost 3 bases, with 8 bases between them. There are 13 residues in the CDR3. Germline CDR1 is LNHDA and CDR2 is SQIVND (reference sequence). CDR3 bases: TGTGCCAGTAGTATTGGGGAAGACACTGAAGCTTTCTTT. Translating gives CASSIGEDTEAFF.

The V and J genes are TRBV27 and TRBJ2-7; 8 positions agree with TRBD1. J was trimmed by 3 bases and V by 8 bases; bases with no gene match: 6. Germline-derived CDR1 and CDR2 are MNHEY and SMNVEV (reference sequence). CDR3 length: 13 amino acids. CDR3 amino acids: CASSVGTGYEQYF. The DNA for the CDR3 is TGTGCCAGCTCTGTCGGGACAGGCTACGAGCAGTACTTC.

This clonotype was detected many times. The chain uses TRBV4-2 and TRBJ2-7, with a tentative D call TRBD1 (5 bases). Deletions cut 6 bases from V and 5 bases from J, with 8 bases between. The germline gives CDR1 LGHNA, CDR2 YNFKEQ. This CDR3 contains 11 residues. The CDR3, as DNA: TGTGCCAGCAGGGAAGGGGACGAGCAGTACTTC. Translated: CASREGDEQYF.

V and J are TRBV11-1 and TRBJ2-2, with 9 bases identical to TRBD1. The junction had 6 bases not matched to a gene; V was cut back by 5 bases and J by 2 bases. Germline V gives CDR1 SGHAT, CDR2 FQDESV (reference sequence). The CDR3 has 16 residues. CDR3 in DNA: TGTGCCAGCAGCCTAGACAGGGGGGTCAACACCGGGGAGCTGTTTTTT. It encodes CASSLDRGVNTGELFF.

The CDR3 region is CASGTGWVQYF. CDR3 nucleotides: TGTGCCAGCGGTACAGGGTGGGTGCAGTACTTC. V gene TRBV27 combines with J gene TRBJ2-7; D is possibly TRBD1 (6 bases). The V and J ends lost 8 bases and 9 bases respectively, with 14 bases between them. The V gene's germline CDR1 is MNHEY and CDR2 SMNVEV (reference sequence). This CDR3 contains 11 residues.

There are many counts of this clonotype. The CDR3 DNA reads TGTGCCAGCAGTTTAAATCAGGGAGGTGAGCAGTACTTC. Translating it yields CASSLNQGGEQYF. The genes are TRBV12-3 or TRBV12-4 and TRBJ2-7; D may be TRBD2 (6 bases). The CDR3 is made up of 13 amino acids. The V and J ends lost 2 bases and 7 bases respectively, with 12 bases between them.

CDR3: CASSPGPNTEAFF. The CDR3 DNA sequence: TGTGCCAGTTCTCCGGGGCCGAACACTGAAGCTTTCTTT. This chain connects TRBV25-1 to TRBJ1-1, with a tentative D call TRBD1 (5 bases). Trimming took 9 bases from V and 1 from J, leaving 12 bases between them. Germline CDR1 MGHDK, CDR2 SYGVNS. This CDR3 comprises 13 residues.

Note on this clonotype: Just one base apart from a much larger clone, this may be a read error. The rearrangement links TRBV24-1 to TRBJ2-5; 8 positions agree with TRBD2. Germline V lookup: CDR1 KGHDR, CDR2 SFDVKD. The CDR3 is 14 residues long. The DNA for the CDR3 is TGTGCCACCAGTCCGGGGGGGAGCAAAGATACCCAGTACTTC. Amino acids: CATSPGGSKDTQYF.